One and the same sample provided the 13 T cell receptor beta chains below, sequenced in a study of neurological immune-mediated disorders. MiXCR, applied by TCRdb to the 5' RACE reads, yields one record per CDR3 protein. The table records some 16,000 distinct CDR3 sequences, 9% to 10% of them present only once. The sequenced sample consisted of CD8+ T cells from blood. The origin of the receptors is a man aged 50-60 years in good health.

This clonotype was seen at least ten times. The CDR3 DNA reads TGCAGTGCTTACGAGGAATGGAGCTCCTATAATTCACCCCTCCACTTT. Translated, it gives CSAYEEWSSYNSPLHF. This chain connects TRBV20-1 to TRBJ1-6; D is ambiguous. Trimming pared 5 bases from V and 0 bases from J, leaving 14 bases between. Germline CDR1 DFQATT, CDR2 SNEGSKA (reference sequence). The CDR3 contains 16 residues.

This clonotype occurred many times. The V and J genes are TRBV5-1 and TRBJ2-3; 11 bases are a match to TRBD2. V dropped 1 base and J dropped 3; count of bases not matched to a gene: 4. The CDR3 loop spans 16 amino acids. Germline CDR1 is SGHRS and CDR2 is YFSETQ. The CDR3 loop reads CASSLLAGGSTDTQYF. The DNA for the CDR3 is TGCGCCAGCAGCTTGCTAGCGGGAGGAAGTACAGATACGCAGTATTTT.

This clonotype was seen repeatedly, ten times or more. The chain links TRBV10-3 to TRBJ1-6, with a weak D call TRBD1 (6 bases). The CDR3 spans 15 residues. Trimming took 6 bases from V and 5 from J, leaving 14 bases between them. Germline V gene sequence: CDR1 ENHRY, CDR2 SYGVKD. In nucleotides, the CDR3 is TGTGCCATCAGCCAAACGGACAGTCATAATTCACCCCTCCACTTT. It yields the protein CAISQTDSHNSPLHF.

This clonotype was recorded many times. The rearrangement links TRBV20-1 to TRBJ2-7; 7 bases are a match to TRBD1. J lost 4 bases, V lost 3 bases, and 12 bases had no gene match. CDR3 length equals 15 residues. CDR1 is DFQATT, CDR2 SNEGSKA, per germline (reference sequence). CDR3 residues: CSARETGTENYEQYF. In nucleotides, the CDR3 is TGCAGTGCTAGGGAGACCGGGACAGAGAATTACGAGCAGTACTTC.

In this sample, this clonotype turned up many times. The chain combines TRBV30 with TRBJ2-7, with TRBD1 as a possible D gene (6 bases). Trimming cost V 5 bases and J 6 bases, with 20 bases left between them. CDR3 length: 14 amino acids. Per germline, CDR1 GTSNPN and CDR2 SVGIG (reference sequence). CDR3 amino acids: CAWGHRDISIEQYF. CDR3 nucleotides: TGTGCCTGGGGCCACCGGGACATAAGCATCGAGCAGTACTTC.

This clonotype occurred many times. The gene calls are TRBV20-1 and TRBJ2-5; 12 bases align to TRBD2. J gave up 3 bases and V 0 bases, and 5 bases lay outside the gene matches. The CDR3 loop spans 16 amino acids. In germline, CDR1 is DFQATT, CDR2 SNEGSKA (reference sequence). The CDR3 spells CSARDLAGGPEETQYF. CDR3 DNA: TGCAGTGCTAGAGATCTAGCGGGAGGGCCGGAAGAGACCCAGTACTTC.

V is TRBV28 and J is TRBJ1-2, with unresolved D. The CDR3 loop spans 12 amino acids. The V gene lost 5 bases and the J gene lost 3 bases, with 7 bases spanning the gap. The V gene's germline CDR1 is MDHEN and CDR2 SYDVKM. Here the CDR3 DNA reads TGTGCCAGCAGTACTATCTACTATGGCTACACCTTC. The encoded protein is CASSTIYYGYTF.

This clonotype came up many times. The chain employs TRBV7-2 and TRBJ2-7; D is ambiguous. The CDR3 sequence is 11 residues long. The germline V gene has CDR1 SGHTA and CDR2 FQGNSA. V was pared by 1 base and J by 7 bases, with 5 bases between. CDR3 nucleotides: TGTGCCAGCAGCTTAGGTCTAGAGCAGTACTTC. Its protein is CASSLGLEQYF.

This clonotype was counted ten times or more. The chain employs TRBV27 and TRBJ2-7; 10 bases are shared with TRBD1. Germline V gene sequence: CDR1 MNHEY, CDR2 SMNVEV (reference sequence). Losses at the gene ends were 8 bases for V and 4 bases for J; bases not matched to a gene: 5. This CDR3 region has 13 residues. CDR3 sequence (DNA): TGTGCCAGCGGGCCGGGACAGGGGTACGAGCAGTACTTC. Protein product: CASGPGQGYEQYF.

This clonotype was detected ten times or more. Here the CDR3 reads CASSLAGIDTQYF. The CDR3 region has the DNA TGTGCCAGCAGTTTAGCGGGAATAGATACGCAGTATTTT. The genes are TRBV28 and TRBJ2-3; D might be TRBD2 (6 bases). The germline V gene encodes CDR1 MDHEN and CDR2 SYDVKM. Trimming took off 2 bases at V and 5 bases at J, with 8 bases between the two ends. The CDR3 spans 13 residues.

The table lists this clonotype with many counts. V is TRBV20-1 and J is TRBJ2-7; 7 bases match TRBD2. J gave up 2 bases and V 3 bases, and 7 bases lay outside the gene matches. Germline V gene sequence: CDR1 DFQATT, CDR2 SNEGSKA (reference sequence). The CDR3 is made up of 14 amino acids. The CDR3 spells CSARGGDLTYEQYF. The CDR3 coding sequence is TGCAGTGCTAGGGGGGGGGACCTTACCTACGAGCAGTACTTC.

This clonotype came up many times. The chain recombines TRBV18 with TRBJ1-1; the D gene is possibly TRBD1 (5 bases). Per the germline V gene, CDR1 is KGHSH and CDR2 is LQKENI. Trimming removed 5 bases at V and 3 bases at J, with 13 bases between. The length of the CDR3 is 14 residues. CDR3 protein: CASSTGFRDTEAFF. The CDR3 DNA sequence: TGTGCCAGCTCAACAGGCTTTAGGGACACTGAAGCTTTCTTT.

There are many counts of this clonotype. The chain carries TRBV7-9 and TRBJ2-3; 10 bases map to TRBD1. Germline V CDR1 and CDR2: SEHNR, FQNEAQ (reference sequence). CDR3 length equals 15 residues. The junction had 9 bases not matched to a gene; V was cut back by 5 bases and J by 7 bases. Here the CDR3 reads CASSAGQGPGNTQYF. In DNA, the CDR3 is TGTGCCAGCAGCGCGGGACAGGGGCCGGGGAATACGCAGTATTTT.